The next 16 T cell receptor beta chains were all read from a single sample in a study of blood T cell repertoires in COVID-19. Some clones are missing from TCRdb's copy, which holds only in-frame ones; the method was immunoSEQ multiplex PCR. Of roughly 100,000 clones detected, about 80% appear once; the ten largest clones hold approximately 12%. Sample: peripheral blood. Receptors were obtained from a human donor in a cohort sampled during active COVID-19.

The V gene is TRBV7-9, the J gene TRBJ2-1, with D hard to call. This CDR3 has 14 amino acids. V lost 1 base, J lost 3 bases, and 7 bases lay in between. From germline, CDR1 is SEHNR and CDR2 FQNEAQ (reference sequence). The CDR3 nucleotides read TGTGCCAGCAGCTTAGATCCTTTCTACAATGAGCAGTTCTTC. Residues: CASSLDPFYNEQFF. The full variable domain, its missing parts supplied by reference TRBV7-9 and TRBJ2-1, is DTGVSQNPRHKITKRGQNVTFRCDPISEHNRLYWYRQTLGQGPEFLTYFQNEAQLEKSRLLSDRFSAERPKGSFSTLEIQRTEQGDSAMYLCASSLDPFYNEQFFGPGTRLTVL.

The CDR3 spells CASSAGTGSYNEQFF. The CDR3, as DNA: TGTGCCAGCAGCGCCGGGACAGGGTCGTACAATGAGCAGTTCTTC. The chain is built from TRBV3-1 (or the pseudogene TRBV3-2) and TRBJ2-1, with 9 bases lining up with TRBD1. The germline gives CDR1 LGHDT, CDR2 YNNKEL (reference sequence). The CDR3 loop spans 15 amino acids. With V trimmed by 5 bases and J by 4 bases, 6 bases remained unmatched.

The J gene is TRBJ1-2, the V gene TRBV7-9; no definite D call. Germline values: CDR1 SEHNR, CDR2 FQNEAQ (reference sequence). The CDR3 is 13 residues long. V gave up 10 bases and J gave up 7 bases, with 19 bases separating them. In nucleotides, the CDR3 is TGTGCCACCGAGGCTAAAACATCCCCTGGCTACACCTTC. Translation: CATEAKTSPGYTF.

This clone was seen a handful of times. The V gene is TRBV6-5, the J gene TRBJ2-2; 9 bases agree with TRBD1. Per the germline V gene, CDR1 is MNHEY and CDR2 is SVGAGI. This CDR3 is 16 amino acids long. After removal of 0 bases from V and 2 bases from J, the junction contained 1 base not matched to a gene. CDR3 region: CASSYSGQGNTGELFF. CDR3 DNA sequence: TGTGCCAGCAGTTACTCGGGACAGGGAAACACCGGGGAGCTGTTTTTT.

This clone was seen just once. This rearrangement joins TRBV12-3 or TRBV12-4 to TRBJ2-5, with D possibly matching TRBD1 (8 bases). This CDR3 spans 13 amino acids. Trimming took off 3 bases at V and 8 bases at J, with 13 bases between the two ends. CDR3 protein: CASSFNRGGTQYF. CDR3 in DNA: TGTGCCAGCAGTTTCAACAGGGGGGGAACCCAGTACTTC.

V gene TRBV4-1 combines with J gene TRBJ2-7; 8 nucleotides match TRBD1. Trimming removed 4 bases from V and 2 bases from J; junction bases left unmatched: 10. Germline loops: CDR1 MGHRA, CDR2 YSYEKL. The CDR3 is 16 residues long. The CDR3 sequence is CASSLHSGQATYEQYF. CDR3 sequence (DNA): TGCGCCAGCAGCCTTCACTCGGGACAGGCAACCTACGAGCAGTACTTC.

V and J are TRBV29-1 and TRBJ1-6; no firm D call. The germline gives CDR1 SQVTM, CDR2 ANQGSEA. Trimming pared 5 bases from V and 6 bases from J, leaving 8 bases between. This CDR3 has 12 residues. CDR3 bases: TGCAGCGTTCAGGAAACTAATTCACCCCTCCACTTT. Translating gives CSVQETNSPLHF.

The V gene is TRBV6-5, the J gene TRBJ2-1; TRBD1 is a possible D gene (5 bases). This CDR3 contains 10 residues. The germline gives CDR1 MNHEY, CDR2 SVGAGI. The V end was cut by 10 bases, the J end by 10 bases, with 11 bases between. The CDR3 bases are TGTGCCACACAGGATGGGGAGCAGTTCTTC. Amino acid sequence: CATQDGEQFF.

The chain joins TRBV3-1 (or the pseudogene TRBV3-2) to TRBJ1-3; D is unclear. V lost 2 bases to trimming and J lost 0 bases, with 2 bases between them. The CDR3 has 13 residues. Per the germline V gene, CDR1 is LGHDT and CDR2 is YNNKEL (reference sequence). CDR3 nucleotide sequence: TGTGCCAGCAGCCAACTCTCTGGAAACACCATATATTTT. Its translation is CASSQLSGNTIYF.

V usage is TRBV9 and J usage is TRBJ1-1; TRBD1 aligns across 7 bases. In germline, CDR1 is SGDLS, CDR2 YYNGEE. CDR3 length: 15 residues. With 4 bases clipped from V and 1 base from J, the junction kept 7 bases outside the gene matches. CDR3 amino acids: CASSPGGQQNTEAFF. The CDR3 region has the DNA TGTGCCAGCAGCCCAGGGGGACAGCAGAACACTGAAGCTTTCTTT.

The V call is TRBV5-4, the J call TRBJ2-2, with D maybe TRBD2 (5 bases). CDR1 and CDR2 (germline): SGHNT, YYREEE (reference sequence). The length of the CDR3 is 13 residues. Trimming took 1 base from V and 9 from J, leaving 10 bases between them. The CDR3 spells CASSLFRDRELFF. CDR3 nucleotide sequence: TGTGCCAGCAGCTTGTTCCGGGATAGGGAGCTGTTTTTT. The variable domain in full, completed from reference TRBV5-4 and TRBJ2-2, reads ETGVTQSPTHLIKTRGQQVTLRCSSQSGHNTVSWYQQALGQGPQFIFQYYREEENGRGNFPPRFSGLQFPNYSSELNVNALELDDSALYLCASSLFRDRELFFGEGSRLTVL.

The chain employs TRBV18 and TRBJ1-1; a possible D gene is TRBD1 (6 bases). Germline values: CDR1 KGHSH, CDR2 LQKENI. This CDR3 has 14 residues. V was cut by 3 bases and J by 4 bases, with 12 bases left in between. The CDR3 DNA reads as TGTGCCAGCTCACCGTCGACAGGTACCACTGAAGCTTTCTTT. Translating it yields CASSPSTGTTEAFF.

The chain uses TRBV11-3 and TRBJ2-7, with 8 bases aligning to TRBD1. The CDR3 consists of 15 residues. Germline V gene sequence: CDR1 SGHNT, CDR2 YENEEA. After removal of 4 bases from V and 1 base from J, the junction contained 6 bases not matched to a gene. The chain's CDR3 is CASSSRQGTSYEQYF. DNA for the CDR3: TGTGCCAGCAGCTCCCGACAGGGGACATCCTACGAGCAGTACTTC.

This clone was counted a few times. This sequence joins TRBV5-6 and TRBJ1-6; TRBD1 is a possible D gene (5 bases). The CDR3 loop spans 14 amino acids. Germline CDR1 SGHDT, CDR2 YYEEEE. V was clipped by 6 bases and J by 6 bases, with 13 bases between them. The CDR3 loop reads CASTSPGSNSPLHF. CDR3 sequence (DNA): TGTGCCAGCACCTCTCCAGGGTCTAATTCACCCCTCCACTTT.

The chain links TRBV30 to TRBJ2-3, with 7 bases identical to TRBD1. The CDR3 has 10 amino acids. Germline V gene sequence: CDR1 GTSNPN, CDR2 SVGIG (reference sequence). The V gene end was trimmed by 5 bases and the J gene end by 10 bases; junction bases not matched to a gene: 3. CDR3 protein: CAWGTAPQYF. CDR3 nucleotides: TGTGCCTGGGGGACAGCTCCGCAGTATTTT.

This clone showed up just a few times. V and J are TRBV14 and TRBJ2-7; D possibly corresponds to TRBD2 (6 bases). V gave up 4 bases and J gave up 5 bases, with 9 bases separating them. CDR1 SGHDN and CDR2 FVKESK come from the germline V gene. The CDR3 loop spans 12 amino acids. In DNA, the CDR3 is TGTGCCAGCAGCCGAGCGGGCAACGAGCAGTACTTC. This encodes CASSRAGNEQYF.